This note documents a single T cell receptor (beta chain) sequence. Its antigen is unidentified. The CDR3 loop spans 16 amino acids. Germline values: CDR1 MNHNS, CDR2 SASEGT. Trimming cost V 0 bases and J 4 bases, with 15 bases left between them. TCRdb fed the 5' RACE reads into MiXCR, producing one record per CDR3 protein. This repertoire shows about 200,000 distinct CDR3 sequences, 9.5% to 15% found once; its top ten account for approximately 15%. This sample was included in a study of CD8 T cells in ankylosing spondylitis. Notes on the study in general: As for the disease-linked clones, they showed a CD8+ phenotype and occurred at relatively low frequencies in peripheral blood. Some of these motif variants have turned up before, in reports on reactive arthritis synovial fluid and blood. Disease-linked clones were reportedly significantly enriched in matched ankylosing spondylitis synovial fluid.

The V call is TRBV6-1, the J call TRBJ1-1; D call uncertain. The sequenced sample was blood, either unsorted or a sorted T cell fraction (not recorded which). The source of this sequence is a male donor with ankylosing spondylitis or in good health (not recorded which). The CDR3 is CASSEALRVGITEAFF. The CDR3 DNA follows: TGTGCCAGCAGTGAAGCGCTTCGTGTAGGGATCACTGAAGCTTTCTTT.